This entry is about one TCR beta chain. Its target is unknown. This entry belongs to a study of shared clonotypes between healthy human individuals. Study-wide results and limits: Compared with memory subsets, naive subsets generally had larger estimated richness. The represented genetic and exposure-history diversity was limited by the small number of donors.

Subsets obtained from CD4+ cells comprised CD45RA+ naive and CD45RA-negative memory cells. The deep-level immunoSEQ assay was used. The data were produced by immunoSEQ multiplex PCR, yet TCRdb's version contains in-frame clones alone and is incomplete. The table has approximately 2,300,000 clones, under 95% seen once; the top ten hold 0.37%. Trimming stripped 6 bases from V and 4 bases from J, with 18 bases between. The CDR3 has 15 amino acids. Germline lookup yields CDR1 MNHEY and CDR2 SMNVEV (reference sequence). Sequencing used naive CD4+ T cells from PBMCs. Noted subset: CD45RA+ positively selected. The V and J genes are TRBV27 and TRBJ1-2; possibly TRBD1 for D (5 bases). This clonotype was sampled from a man younger than 35 in good health. Some clones in this sample may be carry-over from other donors' samples. The CDR3 is CASRRTTDSPYGYTF. CDR3 in DNA: TGTGCCAGCAGGAGAACTACCGACAGCCCCTATGGCTACACCTTC.